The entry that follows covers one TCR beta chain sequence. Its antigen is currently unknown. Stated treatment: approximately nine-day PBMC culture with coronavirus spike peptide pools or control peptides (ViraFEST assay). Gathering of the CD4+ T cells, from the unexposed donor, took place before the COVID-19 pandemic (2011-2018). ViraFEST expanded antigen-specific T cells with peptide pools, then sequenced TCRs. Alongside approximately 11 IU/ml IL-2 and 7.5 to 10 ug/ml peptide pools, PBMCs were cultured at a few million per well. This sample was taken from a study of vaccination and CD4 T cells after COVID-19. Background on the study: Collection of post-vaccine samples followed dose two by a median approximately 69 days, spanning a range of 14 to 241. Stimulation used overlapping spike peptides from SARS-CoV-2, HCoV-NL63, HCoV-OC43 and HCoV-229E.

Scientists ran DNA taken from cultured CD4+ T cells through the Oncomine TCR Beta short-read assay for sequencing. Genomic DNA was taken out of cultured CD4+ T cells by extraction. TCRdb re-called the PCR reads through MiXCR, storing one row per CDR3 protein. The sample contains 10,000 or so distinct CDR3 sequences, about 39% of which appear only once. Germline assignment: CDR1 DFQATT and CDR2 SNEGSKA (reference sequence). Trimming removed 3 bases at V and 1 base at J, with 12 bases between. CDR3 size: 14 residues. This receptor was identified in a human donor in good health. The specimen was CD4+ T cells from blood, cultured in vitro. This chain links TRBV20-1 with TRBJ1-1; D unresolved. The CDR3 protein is CSARREGANTEAFF. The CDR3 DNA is TGCAGTGCTAGGAGGGAAGGAGCGAACACTGAAGCTTTCTTT.